The T cell receptor beta chain under discussion was sequenced for a study of shared clonotypes between healthy human individuals. Study-level findings and limits: An effect of sequencing depth on clonotype sharing among donors was expected.

Naive CD8 populations comprised CD45RO-negative cells positively selected for CCR7, excluding terminally differentiated effector memory CD45RA+ cells. The V end was cut by 4 bases, the J end by 8 bases, with 12 bases between. CDR1 is SGHAT and CDR2 is FQNNGV in the germline V gene. The CDR3 length is 13 residues. TCRdb keeps only in-frame clones here, not all; method: immunoSEQ multiplex PCR. In the table there are more than 550,000 clones, about 90% of which are singletons. For this clone: What it recognizes is unknown.

Input material: naive CD8+ T cells sorted from blood. The sequence was obtained from a man younger than 45 in good health. This chain joins TRBV11-2 and TRBJ2-1; unclear D gene. The CDR3, as DNA: TGTGCCAGCAGCTCTTACGTGGATGATGAGCAGTTCTTC. It yields the protein CASSSYVDDEQFF.